This record covers a single T cell receptor (beta chain). The data stem from a study of cytotoxic CD8 clonotypes in ibrutinib-treated CLL. Data came from immunoSEQ multiplex PCR; TCRdb stores just in-frame clones and leaves some out. This sample has more than 75,000 clones; roughly three quarters occur once, and the top ten carry roughly 25%. The CDR3 length is 14 residues. The germline CDR1 and CDR2 sequences are MNHEY and SMNVEV (reference sequence). Trimming stripped 8 bases from V and 3 bases from J, with 13 bases between. This chain joins TRBV27 and TRBJ1-4, with D tentatively TRBD1 (6 bases). The input for sequencing was PBMCs, taken after 24 months of ibrutinib treatment. The receptor's source is a human donor with chronic lymphocytic leukemia. This CDR3 reads CASRLQGPNEKLFF. The CDR3 nucleotides read TGTGCCAGCCGTCTACAGGGACCTAATGAAAAACTGTTTTTT.